This T cell receptor beta chain was sequenced during a study of PD-1 blockade in classical Hodgkin lymphoma. General study findings and limits: Why repertoires differed is undefined; disease activity or prior therapy possibly contributed.

Sequencing used immunoSEQ multiplex PCR; TCRdb keeps in-frame clones, though not all of them. This sample carries approximately 150,000 clones, 78% of them seen once, and the ten largest clones take roughly 10%. Note on this clone: Its antigen is currently unknown.

Every single patient, without exception, relapsed after autologous stem cell transplantation, and brentuximab vedotin exposure varied. Trimming cost V 0 bases and J 1 base, with 11 bases left between them. In germline, CDR1 is SGHTA, CDR2 FQGNSA. This CDR3 has 16 amino acids. The chain is built from TRBV7-2 and TRBJ2-3; D is uncertain. This receptor was obtained from a human donor with classical Hodgkin lymphoma. The source material was peripheral blood mononuclear cells (PBMCs), sampled before the second cycle of nivolumab. CDR3 sequence reads: CASSLAAYHRTDTQYF. The CDR3 DNA follows: TGTGCCAGCAGCTTAGCAGCGTACCATCGCACAGATACGCAGTATTTT.